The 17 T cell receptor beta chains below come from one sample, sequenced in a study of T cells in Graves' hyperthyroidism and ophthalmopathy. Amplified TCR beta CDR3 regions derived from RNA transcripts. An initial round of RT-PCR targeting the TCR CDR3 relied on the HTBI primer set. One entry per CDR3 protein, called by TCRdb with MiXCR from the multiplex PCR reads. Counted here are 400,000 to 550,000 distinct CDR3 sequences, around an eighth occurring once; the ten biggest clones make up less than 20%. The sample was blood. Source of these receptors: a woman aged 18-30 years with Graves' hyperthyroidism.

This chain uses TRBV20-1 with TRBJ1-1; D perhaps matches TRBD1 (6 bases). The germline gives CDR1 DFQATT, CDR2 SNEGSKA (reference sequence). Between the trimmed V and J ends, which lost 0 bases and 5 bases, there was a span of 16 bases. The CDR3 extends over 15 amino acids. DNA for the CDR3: TGCAGTGCTAGAGAATTTACAGGGCCGAGGACTGAAGCTTTCTTT. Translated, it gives CSAREFTGPRTEAFF.

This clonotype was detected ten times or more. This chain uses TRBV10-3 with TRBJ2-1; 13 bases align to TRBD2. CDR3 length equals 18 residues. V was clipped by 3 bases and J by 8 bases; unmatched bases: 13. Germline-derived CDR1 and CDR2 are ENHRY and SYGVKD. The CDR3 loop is CAISDDLGTSGTVDEQFF. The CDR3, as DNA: TGTGCCATCAGTGACGACCTCGGGACTAGCGGGACCGTCGATGAGCAGTTCTTC.

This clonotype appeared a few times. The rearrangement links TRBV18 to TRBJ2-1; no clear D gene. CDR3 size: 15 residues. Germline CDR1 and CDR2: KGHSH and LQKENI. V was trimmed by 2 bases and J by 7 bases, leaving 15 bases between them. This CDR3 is CASSPNGPAANEQFF. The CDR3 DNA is TGTGCCAGCTCACCAAACGGCCCGGCGGCAAATGAGCAGTTCTTC.

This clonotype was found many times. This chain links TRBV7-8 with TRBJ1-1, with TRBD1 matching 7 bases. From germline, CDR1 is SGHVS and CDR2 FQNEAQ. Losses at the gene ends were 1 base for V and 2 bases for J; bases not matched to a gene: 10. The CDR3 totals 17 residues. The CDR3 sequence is CASSLGNRDSYNTEAFF. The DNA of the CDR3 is TGTGCCAGCAGCTTAGGGAACCGGGACAGCTACAACACTGAAGCTTTCTTT.

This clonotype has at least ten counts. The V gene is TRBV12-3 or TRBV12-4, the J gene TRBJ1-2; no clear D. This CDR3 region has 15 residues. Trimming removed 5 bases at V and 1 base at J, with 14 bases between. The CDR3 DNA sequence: TGTGCCAGCAGTACAACAGACTACCTTAACTATGGCTACACCTTC. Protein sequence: CASSTTDYLNYGYTF.

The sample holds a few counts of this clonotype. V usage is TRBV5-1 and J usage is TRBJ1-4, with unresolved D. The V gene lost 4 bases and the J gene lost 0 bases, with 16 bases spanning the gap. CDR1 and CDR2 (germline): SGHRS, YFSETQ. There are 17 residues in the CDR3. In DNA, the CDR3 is TGCGCCAGCAGCAAGGGAGGTTTCGGTGCAACTAATGAAAAACTGTTTTTT. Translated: CASSKGGFGATNEKLFF. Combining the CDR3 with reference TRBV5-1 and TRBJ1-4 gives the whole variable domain KAGVTQTPRYLIKTRGQQVTLSCSPISGHRSVSWYQQTPGQGLQFLFEYFSETQRNKGNFPGRFSGRQFSNSRSEMNVSTLELGDSALYLCASSKGGFGATNEKLFFGSGTQLSVL.

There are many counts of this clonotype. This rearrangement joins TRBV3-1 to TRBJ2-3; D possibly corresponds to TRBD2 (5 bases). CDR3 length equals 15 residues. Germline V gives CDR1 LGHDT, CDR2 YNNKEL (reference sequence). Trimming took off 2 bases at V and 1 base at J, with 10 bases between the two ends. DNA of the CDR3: TGTGCCAGCAGCCAATCGGGAATGGGCACAGATACGCAGTATTTT. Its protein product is CASSQSGMGTDTQYF.

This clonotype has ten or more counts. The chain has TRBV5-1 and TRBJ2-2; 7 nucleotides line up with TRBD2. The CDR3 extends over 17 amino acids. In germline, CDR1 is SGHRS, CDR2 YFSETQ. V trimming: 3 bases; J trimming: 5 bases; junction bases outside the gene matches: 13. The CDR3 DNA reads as TGCGCCAGCAGCTCCCAGTGGGAGGGCCGAGGTACCGGGGAGCTGTTTTTT. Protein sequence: CASSSQWEGRGTGELFF.

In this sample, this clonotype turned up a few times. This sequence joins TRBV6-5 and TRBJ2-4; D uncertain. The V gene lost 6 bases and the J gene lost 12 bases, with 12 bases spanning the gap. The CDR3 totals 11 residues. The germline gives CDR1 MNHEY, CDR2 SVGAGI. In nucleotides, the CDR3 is TGTGCCAGCAGGTCCTCGCGAACTCAGTACTTC. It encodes CASRSSRTQYF.

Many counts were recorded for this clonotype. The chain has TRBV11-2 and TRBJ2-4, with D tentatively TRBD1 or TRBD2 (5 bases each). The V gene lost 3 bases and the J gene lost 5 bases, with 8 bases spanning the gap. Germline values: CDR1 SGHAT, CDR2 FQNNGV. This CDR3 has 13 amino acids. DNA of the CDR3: TGTGCCAGCAGCTTTGGGGGTGAAAACATTCAGTACTTC. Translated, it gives CASSFGGENIQYF.

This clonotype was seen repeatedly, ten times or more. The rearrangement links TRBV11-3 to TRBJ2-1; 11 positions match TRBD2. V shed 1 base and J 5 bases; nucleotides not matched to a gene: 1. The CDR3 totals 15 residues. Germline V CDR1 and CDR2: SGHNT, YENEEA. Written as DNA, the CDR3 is TGTGCCAGCAGCTTAGGGGGACTAGCGGACAATGAGCAGTTCTTC. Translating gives CASSLGGLADNEQFF.

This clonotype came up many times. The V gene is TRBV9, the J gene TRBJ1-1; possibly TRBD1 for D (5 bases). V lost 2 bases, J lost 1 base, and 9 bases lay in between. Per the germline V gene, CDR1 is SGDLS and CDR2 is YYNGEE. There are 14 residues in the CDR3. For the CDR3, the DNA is TGTGCCAGCAGCGTGGGGGACTGGAACACTGAAGCTTTCTTT. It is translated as CASSVGDWNTEAFF.

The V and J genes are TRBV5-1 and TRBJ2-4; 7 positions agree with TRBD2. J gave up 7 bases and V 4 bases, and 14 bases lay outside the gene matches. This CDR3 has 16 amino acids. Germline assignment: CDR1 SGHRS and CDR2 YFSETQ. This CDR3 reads CASSADPGGSRNIQYF. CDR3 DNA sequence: TGCGCCAGCAGCGCCGATCCCGGGGGGAGTCGGAACATTCAGTACTTC.

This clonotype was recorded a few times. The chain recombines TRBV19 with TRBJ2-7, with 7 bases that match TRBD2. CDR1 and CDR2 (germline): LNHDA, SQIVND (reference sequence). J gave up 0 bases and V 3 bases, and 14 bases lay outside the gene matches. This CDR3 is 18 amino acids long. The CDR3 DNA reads TGTGCCAGTAGTATGCGTGGGGGGGGGGACGCAAGCTCCTACGAGCAGTACTTC. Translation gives CASSMRGGGDASSYEQYF. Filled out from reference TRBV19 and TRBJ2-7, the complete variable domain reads DGGITQSPKYLFRKEGQNVTLSCEQNLNHDAMYWYRQDPGQGLRLIYYSQIVNDFQKGDIAEGYSVSREKKESFPLTVTSAQKNPTAFYLCASSMRGGGDASSYEQYFGPGTRLTVT.

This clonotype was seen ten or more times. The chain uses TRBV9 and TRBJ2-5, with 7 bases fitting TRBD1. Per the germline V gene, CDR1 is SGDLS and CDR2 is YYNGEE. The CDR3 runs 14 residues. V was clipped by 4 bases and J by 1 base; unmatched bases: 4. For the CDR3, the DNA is TGTGCCAGCAGCTTGGGACAGCTCCAAGAGACCCAGTACTTC. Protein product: CASSLGQLQETQYF. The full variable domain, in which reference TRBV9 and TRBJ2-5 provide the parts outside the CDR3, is DSGVTQTPKHLITATGQRVTLRCSPRSGDLSVYWYQQSLDQGLQFLIQYYNGEERAKGNILERFSAQQFPDLHSELNLSSLELGDSALYFCASSLGQLQETQYFGPGTRLLVL.

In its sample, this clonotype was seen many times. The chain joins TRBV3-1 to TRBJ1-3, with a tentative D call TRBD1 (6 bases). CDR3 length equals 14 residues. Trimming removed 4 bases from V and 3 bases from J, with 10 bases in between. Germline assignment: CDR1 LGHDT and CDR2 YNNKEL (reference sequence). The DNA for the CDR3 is TGTGCCAGCAGCCCCGGGACATTTGGAAACACCATATATTTT. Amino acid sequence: CASSPGTFGNTIYF.

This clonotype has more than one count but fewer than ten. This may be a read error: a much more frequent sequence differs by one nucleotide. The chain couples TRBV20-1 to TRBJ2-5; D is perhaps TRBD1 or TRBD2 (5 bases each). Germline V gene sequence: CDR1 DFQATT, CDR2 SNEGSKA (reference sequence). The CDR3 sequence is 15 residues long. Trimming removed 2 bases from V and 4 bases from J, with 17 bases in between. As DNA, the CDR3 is TGCAGTGCTAGAATCCGAGGGCAGGGCCGAGAGACCCAGTACTTC. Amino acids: CSARIRGQGRETQYF.